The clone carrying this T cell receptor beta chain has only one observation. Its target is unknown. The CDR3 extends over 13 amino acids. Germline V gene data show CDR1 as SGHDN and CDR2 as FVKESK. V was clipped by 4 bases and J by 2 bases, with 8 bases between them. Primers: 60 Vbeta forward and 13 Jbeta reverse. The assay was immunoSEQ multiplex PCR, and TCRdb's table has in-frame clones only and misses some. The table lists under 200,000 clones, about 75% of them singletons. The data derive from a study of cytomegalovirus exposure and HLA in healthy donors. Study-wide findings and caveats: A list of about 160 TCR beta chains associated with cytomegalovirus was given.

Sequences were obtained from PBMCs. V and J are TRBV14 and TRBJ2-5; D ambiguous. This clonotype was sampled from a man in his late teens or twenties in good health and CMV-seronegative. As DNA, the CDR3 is TGTGCCAGCAGCCCCCGGGTACAAGAGACCCAGTACTTC. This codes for CASSPRVQETQYF. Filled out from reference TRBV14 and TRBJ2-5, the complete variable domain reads EAGVTQFPSHSVIEKGQTVTLRCDPISGHDNLYWYRRVMGKEIKFLLHFVKESKQDESGMPNNRFLAERTGGTYSTLKVQPAELEDSGVYFCASSPRVQETQYFGPGTRLLVL.